A single sample is the source of the 25 T cell receptor beta chains below, sequenced in a study of blood T cells in healthy people across ages. A J-beta primer mix and a sample-barcoded 5' primer were used in a second PCR of about 7 to 12 cycles. TCRdb fed the 5' RACE reads into MiXCR, producing one record per CDR3 protein. This sample has more than 750,000 distinct CDR3 sequences; 25% to 30% occur once, and the top ten carry about 9.4%. The same data also contributed to another study, on T cells of mothers and their children.

Sample: blood. The source is a woman between 35 and 50 years old in good health.

Regarding this clonotype: This could be a read error, since a much larger clone is one nucleotide away. V gene TRBV27 combines with J gene TRBJ2-7; D unresolved. The CDR3 contains 11 residues. Germline loops: CDR1 MNHEY, CDR2 SMNVEV (reference sequence). CDR3 DNA sequence: TGTACCAGCAGTCCCTTCTACGAGCAGTACTTC. Translated, it gives CTSSPFYEQYF.

This clonotype was picked up a small number of times. J is TRBJ2-5 and V is TRBV12-3 or TRBV12-4, with D hard to call. The CDR3 consists of 13 residues. The germline V and J ends were trimmed by 5 bases and 4 bases, with 11 bases remaining between them. CDR3 residues: CASSPFAGETQYF. CDR3 DNA: TGTGCCAGCAGTCCGTTTGCCGGAGAGACCCAGTACTTC.

In this sample, this clonotype turned up once. A much bigger clone sits one base away, suggesting this may be a read error. No conserved phenylalanine or tryptophan is present at the end of the CDR3, so a read error is the likely explanation. J is TRBJ1-2 and V is TRBV6-5; D gene uncertain. CDR1 is MNHEY, CDR2 SVGAGI, per germline. The CDR3 covers 15 residues. V lost 0 bases and J lost 5, with 13 bases in between. CDR3 region: CASSYSGENRYGYTV. The CDR3 DNA reads as TGTGCCAGCAGTTACTCGGGCGAGAATAGATATGGCTACACCGTC.

The chain recombines TRBV7-2 with TRBJ1-5; D is unresolved. Germline V gene sequence: CDR1 SGHTA, CDR2 FQGNSA. The CDR3 has 12 residues. The germline V and J ends were trimmed by 5 bases and 3 bases, with 5 bases remaining between them. CDR3 bases: TGTGCCAGCAGCGGGTACAATCAGCCCCAGCATTTT. Translation: CASSGYNQPQHF.

The chain links TRBV12-3 or TRBV12-4 to TRBJ1-4, with D possibly being TRBD1 (5 bases). Trimming pared 6 bases from V and 5 bases from J, leaving 13 bases between. The CDR3 loop spans 14 amino acids. The CDR3 region is CASSRDGLNEKLFF. CDR3 sequence (DNA): TGTGCCAGCAGCCGGGACGGGCTGAATGAAAAACTGTTTTTT.

This clonotype was seen ten or more times. The chain has TRBV12-3 or TRBV12-4 and TRBJ2-6; no clear D gene. The length of the CDR3 is 15 residues. Trimming pared 6 bases from V and 0 bases from J, leaving 9 bases between. The CDR3 is CASSTLASGANVLTF. DNA for the CDR3: TGTGCCAGCAGCACGTTGGCCTCTGGGGCCAACGTCCTGACTTTC.

The gene calls are TRBV24-1 and TRBJ1-1; 7 nucleotides align to TRBD1. After removal of 7 bases from V and 2 bases from J, the junction contained 9 bases not matched to a gene. CDR1 is KGHDR, CDR2 SFDVKD, per germline. The CDR3 contains 15 residues. The CDR3 loop is CATSWSGGANTEAFF. The CDR3 coding sequence is TGTGCCACCAGCTGGTCAGGGGGAGCAAACACTGAAGCTTTCTTT.

This clonotype was observed many times. This chain joins TRBV27 and TRBJ1-2; 9 bases are shared with TRBD1. Trimming at V came to 5 bases and at J to 8 bases, leaving 15 bases not matched to a gene. Germline V gives CDR1 MNHEY, CDR2 SMNVEV (reference sequence). CDR3 length: 16 residues. CDR3 sequence (DNA): TGTGCCAGCAGTGCCCAACGGCGGACAGGGGTCTTCGGCTACACCTTC. Translation gives CASSAQRRTGVFGYTF.

The CDR3 spells CASSEFSSGISYNEQFF. CDR3 DNA: TGTGCCAGCAGTGAATTCAGTAGCGGGATCTCCTACAATGAGCAGTTCTTC. The V gene is TRBV6-1, the J gene TRBJ2-1; 8 bases agree with TRBD2. J was trimmed by 0 bases and V by 2 bases; bases with no gene match: 6. CDR3 length: 17 residues. Looked up from germline, CDR1 is MNHNS and CDR2 is SASEGT.

Note on this clonotype: One junction end does not reproduce the germline sequence, and a read error may be involved. J is TRBJ1-2 and V is TRBV2, with TRBD1 as a possible D gene (5 bases). This CDR3 is built from 13 residues. Germline V gene data show CDR1 as SNHLY and CDR2 as FYNNEI. The CDR3 bases are TGTGCCAGCAGTGGAGGGGAGGGCTATGGCTACATCTTC. It is translated as CASSGGEGYGYIF.

About this clonotype itself: Given a much more abundant clone one base away, this may be a read error. In DNA form, the CDR3 reads TGTGCCAGCAGCCACGATGACCTAATCACAGGTACGCAGTATTTT. Translation gives CASSHDDLITGTQYF. The chain employs TRBV9 and TRBJ2-3; D possibly corresponds to TRBD1 (5 bases). CDR1 and CDR2 (germline): SGDLS, YYNGEE. The CDR3 sequence is 15 residues long.

This clonotype was detected a few times. The chain uses TRBV7-3 and TRBJ2-2, with 7 bases fitting TRBD2. J was trimmed by 4 bases and V by 1 base; bases with no gene match: 3. The CDR3 extends over 15 amino acids. CDR1 is SGHTA and CDR2 is FQGTGA in the germline V gene. The CDR3: CASSLMGGGTGELFF. CDR3 nucleotide sequence: TGTGCCAGCAGCTTAATGGGGGGGGGCACCGGGGAGCTGTTTTTT.

This chain uses TRBV12-5 with TRBJ1-2; a weak D match, TRBD1 (5 bases). This CDR3 spans 13 amino acids. CDR1 and CDR2 from the germline V gene are LGHNT and FRNRAP. The V and J ends lost 2 bases and 8 bases respectively, with 12 bases between them. CDR3 residues: CASGLSTGHGYTF. Written as DNA, the CDR3 is TGTGCTAGTGGTTTGAGTACAGGTCACGGCTACACCTTC.

The CDR3 loop reads CSTILLETQYF. The CDR3 region has the DNA TGCAGTACAATCCTGCTGGAGACCCAGTACTTC. The V gene is TRBV20-1, the J gene TRBJ2-5; no clear D gene. The CDR3 length is 11 residues. V lost 8 bases and J lost 5, with 12 bases in between. The germline V gene encodes CDR1 DFQATT and CDR2 SNEGSKA (reference sequence).

This clonotype came up a few times. The V call is TRBV24-1, the J call TRBJ1-2; D might be TRBD1 (5 bases). The CDR3 runs to 12 residues. In germline, CDR1 is KGHDR, CDR2 SFDVKD. Trimming removed 10 bases from V and 8 bases from J, with 16 bases in between. Here the CDR3 DNA reads TGTGCCACGGAGGGGACGGTAGAAGGCTACACCTTC. It specifies CATEGTVEGYTF.

This clonotype showed up many times. The chain recombines TRBV6-2 or TRBV6-3 with TRBJ2-7; no clear D gene. V lost 6 bases to trimming and J lost 4 bases, with 10 bases between them. The CDR3 has 12 amino acids. Germline-derived CDR1 and CDR2 are MNHEY and SVGEGT. CDR3 bases: TGTGCCAGCAGCCGCTCTAATTACGAGCAGTACTTC. Protein: CASSRSNYEQYF.

This chain uses TRBV20-1 with TRBJ1-4, with D perhaps TRBD1 (5 bases). CDR1 DFQATT and CDR2 SNEGSKA come from the germline V gene (reference sequence). CDR3 size: 15 residues. Trimming pared 2 bases from V and 8 bases from J, leaving 18 bases between. CDR3: CSARKDRDVGEKLFF. In DNA form, the CDR3 reads TGCAGTGCTAGAAAAGATAGGGACGTCGGAGAAAAACTGTTTTTT.

This clonotype has more than one count but fewer than ten. V gene TRBV9 combines with J gene TRBJ2-5; D not certain. Germline assignment: CDR1 SGDLS and CDR2 YYNGEE. V was shortened by 0 bases and J by 7 bases, with 7 bases between the two germline ends. CDR3 size: 12 residues. The CDR3 nucleotides read TGTGCCAGCAGCGTAGGAGACGGGACCCAGTACTTC. This gives the protein CASSVGDGTQYF.

The V call is TRBV7-2, the J call TRBJ2-7; D unclear. CDR3 length: 13 amino acids. Germline V gene lookup returns CDR1 SGHTA and CDR2 FQGNSA. Trimming pared 3 bases from V and 3 bases from J, leaving 9 bases between. The CDR3 is CASSFRANYEQYF. CDR3 coding DNA: TGTGCCAGCAGCTTCCGGGCCAACTACGAGCAGTACTTC.

This clonotype was observed a few times. With a much larger clone just one base away, this may be a read error. The rearrangement joins TRBV4-2 to TRBJ2-4; D may be TRBD1 or TRBD2 (5 bases each). The DNA matches TRBJ2-7 better at its end, which makes the J call doubtful. Per germline, CDR1 LGHNA and CDR2 YNFKEQ. This CDR3 region has 15 residues. CDR3 loop: CASSQVGTGGDEQYF. The CDR3, as DNA: TGTGCCAGCAGCCAAGTGGGGACCGGTGGTGACGAGCAGTACTTC.

This clonotype showed up just a few times. At one boundary the junction diverges from the germline segment, which might be a read error. The chain is built from TRBV9 and TRBJ2-1, with a possible D match to TRBD2 (7 bases). Germline lookup yields CDR1 SGDLS and CDR2 YYNGEE. The CDR3 runs 15 residues. CDR3 bases: TGTGCCAGCAGCGCAAGGGGGGGTCGTTACAATGGGCAGTTCTTC. Its translation: CASSARGGRYNGQFF.

On this clonotype: This may arise from a read error, as a much more abundant clone is one base away. The V call is TRBV27, the J call TRBJ2-1; 7 bases match TRBD2. The V gene end was trimmed by 9 bases and the J gene end by 14 bases; junction bases not matched to a gene: 19. This CDR3 spans 14 amino acids. CDR1 is MNHEY, CDR2 SMNVEV, per germline (reference sequence). The CDR3 protein is CASGAGVTGESEFF. The CDR3 coding sequence is TGTGCCAGTGGGGCGGGGGTCACAGGCGAAAGTGAGTTCTTC.

This clonotype was observed a handful of times. This chain connects TRBV28 to TRBJ1-4; D perhaps matches TRBD1 (5 bases). The CDR3 contains 16 residues. Per the germline V gene, CDR1 is MDHEN and CDR2 is SYDVKM. Trimming left V 6 bases short and J 8 bases short, with 22 bases between. CDR3 nucleotide sequence: TGTGCCAGCAGAAACCTAGGGGAGGCAAAGGGGGAAAAACTGTTTTTT. Its translation: CASRNLGEAKGEKLFF. Drawing the rest from reference TRBV28 and TRBJ1-4, the complete variable domain is DVKVTQSSRYLVKRTGEKVFLECVQDMDHENMFWYRQDPGLGLRLIYFSYDVKMKEKGDIPEGYSVSREKKERFSLILESASTNQTSMYLCASRNLGEAKGEKLFFGSGTQLSVL.

This clonotype was seen once. The chain recombines TRBV4-1 with TRBJ1-2; D unclear. V dropped 4 bases and J dropped 2 bases, with 17 bases sitting between them. CDR1 is MGHRA and CDR2 is YSYEKL in the germline V gene. The CDR3 is 16 residues long. In DNA, the CDR3 is TGCGCCAGCAGCCCAGAATCCTCTTACGGAAACTATGGCTACACCTTC. Amino acids: CASSPESSYGNYGYTF.

This clonotype was recorded at least ten times. The J gene is TRBJ1-2, the V gene TRBV15, with D tentatively TRBD1 (5 bases). CDR1 and CDR2 (germline): LNHNV, YYDKDF (reference sequence). The CDR3 spans 16 residues. Between the trimmed V and J ends, which lost 0 bases and 0 bases, there was a span of 11 bases. CDR3 nucleotides: TGTGCCACCAGCAGAGATGGGACGGGACCTAACTATGGCTACACCTTC. It is translated as CATSRDGTGPNYGYTF.